The rows below give T cell receptor beta chains drawn from one sample of a study of early T cells in non-severe SARS-CoV-2 infection. TCRdb called the 5' RACE reads again in MiXCR, with one record for every CDR3 protein. The sample includes about 50,000 distinct CDR3 sequences, about 15% seen only once; the top ten take roughly 3.9%. Here the sequenced sample was whole blood, taken at baseline. Source of these receptors: an adult who was a healthcare worker with PCR-confirmed SARS-CoV-2 infection or an uninfected control (not recorded which). CDR3s include the opening cysteine and the closing phenylalanine or tryptophan. The D gene is left open where the match is weak. Not all rows give a size; the values are once, few, many and, for expanded clones, a class.

v_gene,d_gene,j_gene,len,abundance,CDR3aa,CDR3nt
TRBV5-1,NA,TRBJ1-5,14,few,CASSLRVLHQPQHF,TGCGCCAGCAGCTTGAGGGTGTTACATCAGCCCCAGCATTTT
TRBV12-3/TRBV12-4,NA,TRBJ2-3,14,few,CASSYGIAADTQYF,TGTGCCAGCAGTTACGGTATCGCGGCGGATACGCAGTATTTT
TRBV4-1,NA,TRBJ1-2,14,few,CASSQGVTAYGYTF,TGCGCCAGCAGCCAAGGAGTGACAGCCTATGGCTACACCTTC
TRBV20-1,NA,TRBJ1-5,14,NA,CSAHYGAGNQPQHF,TGCAGTGCCCACTACGGGGCGGGGAATCAGCCCCAGCATTTT
TRBV18,TRBD1,TRBJ2-7,14,few,CASSSLGQGDEQYF,TGTGCCAGCTCATCTCTTGGACAGGGGGACGAGCAGTACTTC
TRBV7-9,NA,TRBJ2-5,13,many,CASSLGPVETQYF,TGTGCCAGCAGCTTGGGACCGGTAGAGACCCAGTACTTC
TRBV5-1,NA,TRBJ2-7,13,NA,CASSLAGDNEQYF,TGCGCCAGCAGCTTGGCAGGGGATAACGAGCAGTACTTC
TRBV4-2,TRBD1,TRBJ2-1,14,few,CASSNRDRVDEQFF,TGTGCCAGCAGCAACCGGGACAGGGTCGATGAGCAGTTCTTC
TRBV12-3/TRBV12-4,NA,TRBJ1-1,13,NA,CASSLQGSTEAFF,TGTGCCAGCAGCTTACAGGGTAGCACTGAAGCTTTCTTT
TRBV28,TRBD2,TRBJ2-7,15,NA,CASRVTGTSVYEQYF,TGTGCCAGCAGGGTCACCGGGACTAGCGTCTACGAGCAGTACTTC
TRBV9,NA,TRBJ2-7,13,many,CASSVGPAYEQYF,TGTGCCAGCAGCGTAGGGCCCGCCTACGAGCAGTACTTC
TRBV6-4,TRBD2,TRBJ2-3,15,NA,CASSSGGASTDTQYF,TGTGCCAGCAGTAGCGGGGGGGCTAGCACAGATACGCAGTATTTT
TRBV28,NA,TRBJ2-7,13,few,CASRDGEVHEQYF,TGTGCCAGTCGGGATGGGGAAGTCCACGAGCAGTACTTC
TRBV6-5,NA,TRBJ2-2,14,few,CASSYAPSGGELFF,TGTGCCAGCAGTTACGCGCCATCGGGAGGGGAGCTGTTTTTT
TRBV15,NA,TRBJ2-7,17,few,CATSRAPLQGSSYEQYF,TGTGCCACCAGCAGAGCCCCTTTACAGGGCTCCTCCTACGAGCAGTACTTC
TRBV29-1,TRBD1,TRBJ1-3,14,few,CSVGWDSSGNTIYF,TGCAGCGTTGGCTGGGACAGCTCTGGAAACACCATATATTTT
TRBV3-1,NA,TRBJ2-7,12,few,CASSRSFYEQYF,TGTGCCAGCAGCCGCTCTTTTTACGAGCAGTACTTC
TRBV6-1,NA,TRBJ2-3,12,many,CASGTATDTQYF,TGTGCCAGCGGAACGGCCACAGATACGCAGTATTTT
TRBV27,NA,TRBJ2-6,18,few,CASRSIMPQTSGANVLTF,TGTGCCAGCAGAAGTATCATGCCGCAAACGTCTGGGGCCAACGTCCTGACTTTC
TRBV4-1,NA,TRBJ2-4,12,many,CASSKSGDIQYF,TGCGCCAGCAGCAAATCGGGCGACATTCAGTACTTC
TRBV27,NA,TRBJ1-1,11,few,CASLSGTEAFF,TGTGCCAGCCTCAGCGGGACTGAAGCTTTCTTT
TRBV27,NA,TRBJ2-2,15,few,CASTIIQTNTGELFF,TGTGCCAGCACCATCATTCAGACCAACACCGGGGAGCTGTTTTTT
TRBV11-2,NA,TRBJ1-6,14,NA,CASSSGQRASPLHF,TGTGCCAGCAGCTCCGGACAAAGGGCCTCACCCCTCCACTTT
TRBV20-1,NA,TRBJ1-1,15,NA,CSAPSSRTENTEAFF,TGCAGTGCCCCGAGTTCCAGGACAGAGAACACTGAAGCTTTCTTT
TRBV5-4,NA,TRBJ2-6,13,few,CACRFSGANVLTF,TGTGCCTGTAGATTCTCTGGGGCCAACGTCCTGACTTTC
TRBV7-9,NA,TRBJ2-3,12,few,CASSLVVDTQYF,TGTGCCAGCAGCTTAGTTGTAGATACGCAGTATTTT
TRBV30,TRBD1,TRBJ2-3,15,few,CAWNPGTVLTDTQYF,TGTGCCTGGAATCCCGGGACAGTTTTAACAGATACGCAGTATTTT
TRBV6-6,TRBD1,TRBJ2-1,14,NA,CASSRTGTYNEQFF,TGTGCCAGCAGTAGGACAGGGACCTACAATGAGCAGTTCTTC
TRBV5-1,NA,TRBJ1-5,15,few,CASSLAGGGNQPQHF,TGCGCCAGCAGCTTGGCAGGAGGGGGCAATCAGCCCCAGCATTTT
TRBV2,NA,TRBJ1-1,13,NA,CASSVGPLTEAFF,TGTGCCAGCAGTGTAGGACCCCTCACTGAAGCTTTCTTT
TRBV7-8,NA,TRBJ2-7,16,NA,CASSLGAVGGAYEQYF,TGTGCCAGCAGCTTAGGGGCCGTAGGCGGGGCCTACGAGCAGTACTTC
TRBV20-1,NA,TRBJ2-3,15,few,CSARSPQGYTDTQYF,TGCAGTGCTAGATCACCCCAGGGGTACACAGATACGCAGTATTTT
TRBV5-1,TRBD1,TRBJ2-1,15,few,CASSLATGKGHEQFF,TGCGCCAGCAGCTTGGCGACAGGGAAGGGGCATGAGCAGTTCTTC
TRBV28,NA,TRBJ2-3,16,NA,CASSLWVAPNTDTQYF,TGTGCCAGCAGTCTCTGGGTAGCGCCTAACACAGATACGCAGTATTTT
TRBV6-6,NA,TRBJ2-1,14,many,CASSYSKVYNEQFF,TGTGCCAGCAGTTACTCGAAGGTTTACAATGAGCAGTTCTTC
TRBV21-1,NA,TRBJ2-2,15,many,CASSKRYRGAGELFF,TGTGCCAGCAGCAAACGGTACAGGGGCGCCGGGGAGCTGTTTTTT
TRBV2,TRBD2,TRBJ2-7,13,NA,CATRGTSGYEQYF,TGTGCCACCCGAGGGACTAGCGGCTACGAGCAGTACTTC
TRBV4-2,NA,TRBJ1-4,14,many,CASSYGGTNEKLFF,TGTGCCAGCAGCTACGGGGGGACTAATGAAAAACTGTTTTTT
TRBV6-6,TRBD2,TRBJ2-1,17,NA,CASRNRPGLVIYNEQFF,TGTGCCAGCAGGAATAGACCGGGACTAGTCATCTACAATGAGCAGTTCTTC
TRBV12-3/TRBV12-4,TRBD1,TRBJ1-5,15,NA,CASRRTGDRNQPQHF,TGTGCCAGCAGGAGGACAGGGGATCGCAATCAGCCCCAGCATTTT
TRBV2,NA,TRBJ1-1,14,few,CASSERAAYTEAFF,TGTGCCAGCAGTGAAAGGGCAGCCTACACTGAAGCTTTCTTT
TRBV4-1,NA,TRBJ2-7,15,few,CASSQVPGDGSEQYF,TGCGCCAGCAGCCAAGTTCCAGGGGACGGGAGTGAGCAGTACTTC
TRBV18,NA,TRBJ2-7,14,NA,CASSPQGLGYEQYF,TGTGCCAGCTCACCACAAGGGCTTGGCTACGAGCAGTACTTC
TRBV10-2,TRBD2,TRBJ2-3,17,NA,CASIGGNSGGSTDTQYF,TGCGCCAGCATCGGTGGTAATAGCGGGGGGAGCACAGATACGCAGTATTTT
TRBV20-1,TRBD2,TRBJ2-1,16,NA,CSASDGLAGGHNEQFF,TGCAGTGCTAGTGACGGGCTAGCGGGGGGGCACAATGAGCAGTTCTTC
TRBV28,TRBD1,TRBJ1-2,16,NA,CASSSASDRGHYGYTF,TGTGCCAGCAGTTCCGCCTCGGACAGGGGGCACTATGGCTACACCTTC
TRBV5-1,NA,TRBJ2-2,13,few,CASSWGSAGELFF,TGCGCCAGCAGTTGGGGTAGCGCCGGGGAGCTGTTTTTT